The clone carrying this T cell receptor (beta chain) was detected only a few times. Its cognate antigen is unknown. A read error may account for a junction end that differs from germline. The data are from a study of type 1 regulatory T cells. CDR1 is SGHAT and CDR2 is FQNNGV in the germline V gene. The length of the CDR3 is 14 residues. TCRdb re-called the reads with MiXCR, one entry per CDR3 protein. Seen here are some 22,000 distinct CDR3 sequences, approximately 77% observed once, and the top ten hold 11% to 15%. The chain has TRBV11-2 and TRBJ1-2, with a weak D call TRBD1 (5 bases). The sample consisted of cultured T cells, either the whole culture or a sorted T cell fraction (not recorded which). Noted subset: Tr1-enriched cell product generated in vitro against host alloantigens. The clonotype originates from a human donor in good health. The CDR3 sequence: CASSLDQYGEGISF. CDR3 sequence (DNA): TGTGCCAGCAGCTTAGATCAGTATGGTGAGGGGATCTCCTTC.